Below, 27 T cell receptor beta chains from the same sample are listed, as sequenced in a study of blood T cells in healthy people across ages. Alongside a J-beta primer mix, a sample-barcoded 5' primer served in a second PCR lasting about 7 to 12 cycles. In TCRdb, the 5' RACE reads were re-called with MiXCR into one record per CDR3 protein. In the table there are about 1.8 million distinct CDR3 sequences, around 50% of which are singletons. Sequencing used blood. These receptors came from a woman between 35 and 50 years old in good health.

DNA of the CDR3: TGTGCCAGCAGTTCTCTCAGACTAGCGGCCCCCTACAATGAGCAGTTCTTC. Translation: CASSSLRLAAPYNEQFF. The chain employs TRBV27 and TRBJ2-1; TRBD2 matches 9 bases. Germline V gives CDR1 MNHEY, CDR2 SMNVEV (reference sequence). This CDR3 comprises 17 residues. Losses at the gene ends were 4 bases for V and 2 bases for J; bases not matched to a gene: 9.

This clonotype was seen only once. CDR3 sequence: CASSPAGTGTLKSGYTF. CDR3 in DNA: TGTGCCAGCAGTCCCGCCGGGACAGGGACTCTGAAGTCTGGCTACACCTTC. The V gene is TRBV11-2, the J gene TRBJ1-2; 9 nucleotides agree with TRBD1. CDR1 is SGHAT, CDR2 FQNNGV, per germline. Trimming removed 6 bases from V and 7 bases from J; junction bases left unmatched: 18. This CDR3 comprises 17 residues.

This clonotype occurred many times. The rearrangement links TRBV28 to TRBJ2-7; D may be TRBD2 (5 bases). Trimming took 3 bases from V and 7 from J, leaving 10 bases between them. The CDR3 length is 12 residues. Germline assignment: CDR1 MDHEN and CDR2 SYDVKM. CDR3 in DNA: TGTGCCAGCAGTTTGGTAGGGAGTGAGCAGTACTTC. Translated: CASSLVGSEQYF.

J is TRBJ1-2 and V is TRBV10-3; no clear D gene. The V end was cut by 6 bases, the J end by 1 base, with 12 bases between. Per germline, CDR1 ENHRY and CDR2 SYGVKD. The CDR3 runs to 14 residues. Written as DNA, the CDR3 is TGTGCCATCAGGGCAGAAGCCTTTAACTATGGCTACACCTTC. Translating gives CAIRAEAFNYGYTF.

This chain uses TRBV20-1 with TRBJ2-3, with 14 bases fitting TRBD2. Germline lookup yields CDR1 DFQATT and CDR2 SNEGSKA (reference sequence). The CDR3 is made up of 19 amino acids. J lost 0 bases, V lost 0 bases, and 8 bases had no gene match. The CDR3: CSARDRLAGGYSSTDTQYF. The CDR3 nucleotides are TGCAGTGCTAGAGATCGACTAGCGGGGGGGTATTCTAGCACAGATACGCAGTATTTT.

The J gene is TRBJ1-1, the V gene TRBV4-1; a weak D match, TRBD1 (5 bases). Trimming pared 6 bases from V and 4 bases from J, leaving 18 bases between. The germline V gene has CDR1 MGHRA and CDR2 YSYEKL. The CDR3 consists of 15 residues. This CDR3 reads CASSPRQGIVTEAFF. In nucleotides, the CDR3 is TGCGCCAGCAGTCCTCGTCAGGGAATTGTCACTGAAGCTTTCTTT.

This clonotype was seen many times. The V gene is TRBV7-2, the J gene TRBJ2-5; no firm D call. The germline V gene encodes CDR1 SGHTA and CDR2 FQGNSA. This CDR3 is built from 13 residues. The germline V and J ends were trimmed by 5 bases and 4 bases, with 11 bases remaining between them. The CDR3 sequence: CASSVRARETQYF. The CDR3 region has the DNA TGTGCCAGCAGCGTCCGGGCGAGAGAGACCCAGTACTTC.

This clonotype was seen repeatedly, ten times or more. The chain employs TRBV20-1 and TRBJ2-6; 8 bases align to TRBD1. The CDR3 is made up of 14 amino acids. V lost 6 bases to trimming and J lost 6 bases; unmatched junction nucleotides: 7. Germline CDR1 DFQATT, CDR2 SNEGSKA (reference sequence). The CDR3 reads CSAAAGGEANVLTF. CDR3 nucleotides: TGCAGTGCAGCGGCAGGGGGCGAGGCCAACGTCCTGACTTTC.

This chain connects TRBV7-2 to TRBJ1-2; D might be TRBD1 (6 bases). Per the germline V gene, CDR1 is SGHTA and CDR2 is FQGNSA. Trimming removed 2 bases at V and 8 bases at J, with 9 bases between. The CDR3 contains 12 residues. The CDR3 DNA reads TGTGCCAGCAGCTTAACAGGGTGGGGCTACACCTTC. This encodes CASSLTGWGYTF.

CDR3 in amino acids: CASSQYSITETQYF. CDR3 in DNA: TGTGCCAGCAGCCAGTACTCAATAACGGAGACCCAGTACTTC. The V gene is TRBV7-3, the J gene TRBJ2-5; no firm D call. Trimming left V 5 bases short and J 5 bases short, with 15 bases between. The CDR3 covers 14 residues. The germline V gene has CDR1 SGHTA and CDR2 FQGTGA.

The chain is built from TRBV2 and TRBJ1-1; no reliable D call. This CDR3 is 12 amino acids long. Looked up from germline, CDR1 is SNHLY and CDR2 is FYNNEI. Trimming left V 8 bases short and J 1 base short, with 8 bases between. The CDR3 loop is CASHLGNTEAFF. The CDR3 DNA follows: TGTGCCAGCCATCTTGGGAACACTGAAGCTTTCTTT.

The chain joins TRBV9 to TRBJ2-7, with D perhaps TRBD1 (6 bases). The CDR3 has 12 amino acids. Germline CDR1 SGDLS, CDR2 YYNGEE. Trimming left V 3 bases short and J 10 bases short, with 14 bases between. This CDR3 reads CASSAGEEAQYF. For the CDR3, the DNA is TGTGCCAGCAGCGCAGGGGAAGAGGCCCAGTACTTC.

This chain joins TRBV10-1 and TRBJ2-5, with D hard to call. The CDR3 spans 14 residues. Germline V gives CDR1 WNHNN, CDR2 SYGVQD (reference sequence). The ends were cut back, 0 bases at V and 4 bases at J, with 9 bases in the middle. The CDR3 sequence is CASSESFNRETQYF. The CDR3 DNA reads as TGCGCCAGCAGTGAGTCTTTTAATCGAGAGACCCAGTACTTC.

This clonotype was observed once. The rearrangement links TRBV5-1 to TRBJ1-1; 9 bases are a match to TRBD1. The CDR3 sequence is 14 residues long. Germline V gives CDR1 SGHRS, CDR2 YFSETQ. J lost 5 bases, V lost 4 bases, and 6 bases had no gene match. The CDR3 region has the DNA TGCGCCAGCAGCGGACAGGGGTGGGAAACTGAAGCTTTCTTT. Encoded protein: CASSGQGWETEAFF.

This clonotype has just a few counts. The chain links TRBV15 to TRBJ2-5, with D possibly called TRBD1 or TRBD2 (6 bases each). The CDR3 contains 16 residues. In germline, CDR1 is LNHNV, CDR2 YYDKDF (reference sequence). With 0 bases removed from V and 1 base from J, the gap between germline ends came to 12 bases. CDR3 nucleotides: TGTGCCACCAGCAGAGATGATCGGGGGCTCCAAGAGACCCAGTACTTC. Encoded protein: CATSRDDRGLQETQYF.

This chain connects TRBV5-1 to TRBJ2-7; TRBD2 is a possible D gene (5 bases). CDR3 size: 15 residues. V shed 3 bases and J shed 2 bases, with 15 bases lying between them. Germline CDR1 and CDR2: SGHRS and YFSETQ. Written as DNA, the CDR3 is TGCGCCAGCAGCTCCGGGGATCTCGGGGCCTACGAGCAGTACTTC. This sequence encodes CASSSGDLGAYEQYF. Full variable domain (rest looked up from reference TRBV5-1 and TRBJ2-7): KAGVTQTPRYLIKTRGQQVTLSCSPISGHRSVSWYQQTPGQGLQFLFEYFSETQRNKGNFPGRFSGRQFSNSRSEMNVSTLELGDSALYLCASSSGDLGAYEQYFGPGTRLTVT.

The chain is built from TRBV6-2 or TRBV6-3 and TRBJ1-5, with D possibly TRBD1 on 5 matching bases. The CDR3 is 16 amino acids. The germline gives CDR1 MNHEY, CDR2 SVGEGT. V shed 6 bases and J shed 4 bases, with 19 bases lying between them. CDR3 region: CASRGQGAKGNQPQHF. CDR3 DNA sequence: TGTGCCAGCAGGGGGCAAGGTGCCAAGGGGAATCAGCCCCAGCATTTT.

This clonotype was counted at least ten times. This rearrangement joins TRBV12-3 or TRBV12-4 to TRBJ2-4; D not certain. The CDR3 is 13 amino acids. Trimming removed 3 bases at V and 0 bases at J, with 3 bases between. The CDR3: CASSFLAKNIQYF. The DNA of the CDR3 is TGTGCCAGCAGTTTCCTAGCCAAAAACATTCAGTACTTC.

This clonotype was observed a single time. The chain carries TRBV29-1 and TRBJ2-7, with 11 bases aligning to TRBD2. The V gene end was trimmed by 6 bases and the J gene end by 0 bases; junction bases not matched to a gene: 4. The CDR3 loop spans 14 amino acids. From germline, CDR1 is SQVTM and CDR2 ANQGSEA. CDR3 sequence: CSVGLAGNSYEQYF. CDR3 nucleotides: TGCAGCGTCGGACTAGCGGGTAACTCCTACGAGCAGTACTTC.

The rearrangement uses TRBV5-1 and TRBJ1-1; D possibly corresponds to TRBD1 (6 bases). Deletions cut 4 bases from V and 7 bases from J, with 14 bases between. The CDR3 runs 13 residues. Germline CDR1 reads SGHRS; CDR2 reads YFSETQ. CDR3 in amino acids: CASSPDSLGEAFF. The CDR3 DNA reads TGCGCCAGCAGCCCGGACAGTCTGGGTGAAGCTTTCTTT. Full variable domain (remainder filled in from reference TRBV5-1 and TRBJ1-1): KAGVTQTPRYLIKTRGQQVTLSCSPISGHRSVSWYQQTPGQGLQFLFEYFSETQRNKGNFPGRFSGRQFSNSRSEMNVSTLELGDSALYLCASSPDSLGEAFFGQGTRLTVV.

A note on this clonotype: One end of the junction varies from germline; a read error may be responsible. The chain is built from TRBV2 and TRBJ2-7; possible D gene TRBD2, 6 bases. There are 13 residues in the CDR3. Germline values: CDR1 SNHLY, CDR2 FYNNEI. The DNA of the CDR3 is TGTGTCAGCAGTGGGGCCGGGACTGCCGAGCAGTACTTC. Translation: CVSSGAGTAEQYF. The full variable domain, rest sourced from reference TRBV2 and TRBJ2-7, is EPEVTQTPSHQVTQMGQEVILRCVPISNHLYFYWYRQILGQKVEFLVSFYNNEISEKSEIFDDQFSVERPDGSNFTLKIRSTKLEDSAMYFCVSSGAGTAEQYFGPGTRLTVT.

This chain joins TRBV7-9 and TRBJ1-4, with 8 nucleotides matching TRBD1. Looked up from germline, CDR1 is SEHNR and CDR2 is FQNEAQ (reference sequence). V lost 5 bases and J lost 7; bases outside the gene matches: 9. The CDR3 loop spans 15 amino acids. DNA for the CDR3: TGTGCCAGCAGCAACCAGGGGGCAGAGAGTGAAAAACTGTTTTTT. Its protein is CASSNQGAESEKLFF. Drawing the rest from reference TRBV7-9 and TRBJ1-4, the complete variable domain is DTGVSQNPRHKITKRGQNVTFRCDPISEHNRLYWYRQTLGQGPEFLTYFQNEAQLEKSRLLSDRFSAERPKGSFSTLEIQRTEQGDSAMYLCASSNQGAESEKLFFGSGTQLSVL.

The rearrangement joins TRBV7-3 to TRBJ2-7; D is perhaps TRBD2 (5 bases). This CDR3 contains 11 residues. The ends were cut back, 11 bases at V and 5 bases at J, with 13 bases in the middle. The V gene's germline CDR1 is SGHTA and CDR2 FQGTGA. The CDR3 region is CAWTAGNEQYF. The CDR3 DNA is TGTGCCTGGACTGCCGGCAACGAGCAGTACTTC.

The chain couples TRBV20-1 to TRBJ2-5, with D maybe TRBD2 (6 bases). The germline V gene encodes CDR1 DFQATT and CDR2 SNEGSKA (reference sequence). V was shortened by 3 bases and J by 5 bases, with 13 bases between the two germline ends. This CDR3 contains 13 residues. The CDR3 region has the DNA TGCAGTGCTAGGGACTACCGGTCTGAGACCCAGTACTTC. It translates to CSARDYRSETQYF.

The chain has TRBV3-1 and TRBJ2-6; a weak D match, TRBD1 (6 bases). The CDR3 is 14 residues long. The germline V gene encodes CDR1 LGHDT and CDR2 YNNKEL (reference sequence). V lost 7 bases and J lost 2, with 9 bases in between. The CDR3 nucleotides read TGTGCCAGCACCCACAGGGCTGGGGCCAACGTCCTGACTTTC. Its protein is CASTHRAGANVLTF.

Only a few counts were recorded for this clonotype. V gene TRBV29-1 combines with J gene TRBJ2-7; D is undetermined. The end of the DNA fits TRBJ2-5 better, so the J call may be wrong. CDR1 is SQVTM, CDR2 ANQGSEA, per germline. The CDR3 has 13 residues. CDR3 region: CSVVGDLGETQYF. Written as DNA, the CDR3 is TGCAGCGTTGTTGGGGATTTGGGAGAGACCCAGTACTTC.

V and J are TRBV4-3 and TRBJ2-7, with 7 bases aligning to TRBD1. This CDR3 comprises 15 residues. Germline values: CDR1 LGHNA, CDR2 YSLEER. V lost 0 bases, J lost 7 bases, and 9 bases stayed unmatched. For the CDR3, the DNA is TGCGCCAGCAGCCAAGACTCACAGGGGACCGATGAGCAGTACTTC. Its protein is CASSQDSQGTDEQYF.